These T cell receptor beta chains were read from a single sample in a study of blood T cells in healthy people across ages. TCRdb processed the 5' RACE reads anew with MiXCR; each CDR3 protein has one entry. Among about 1.5 million distinct CDR3 sequences listed, around 40% were seen once. Specimen: blood. Source of these receptors: a woman younger than 30 in good health. Both conserved end residues are part of each CDR3. Fields, in order: D gene, J gene, V gene, clone size, CDR3 length, CDR3 protein, CDR3 DNA. The D gene is left open where the match is weak. A clone size is listed for some rows: how often the clone was seen (once, few, many), or a class if it is expanded.

D gene: TRBD1
J gene: TRBJ1-2
V gene: TRBV7-2
clone size: -
CDR3 length: 14
CDR3 protein: CASSPYSTGYGYTF
CDR3 DNA: TGTGCCAGCAGCCCTTATTCGACAGGGTATGGCTACACCTTC

D gene: -
J gene: TRBJ1-2
V gene: TRBV18
clone size: -
CDR3 length: 15
CDR3 protein: CASSPPVRVHYGYTF
CDR3 DNA: TGTGCCAGCTCACCACCTGTCAGGGTTCACTATGGCTACACCTTC

D gene: -
J gene: TRBJ1-4
V gene: TRBV20-1
clone size: -
CDR3 length: 15
CDR3 protein: CSARGTLATNEKLFF
CDR3 DNA: TGCAGTGCTAGGGGGACACTTGCAACTAATGAAAAACTGTTTTTT

D gene: -
J gene: TRBJ1-1
V gene: TRBV2
clone size: few
CDR3 length: 13
CDR3 protein: CGSARAKVTEAFF
CDR3 DNA: TGTGGCAGCGCGAGGGCCAAAGTCACTGAAGCTTTCTTT

D gene: -
J gene: TRBJ2-7
V gene: TRBV4-3
clone size: -
CDR3 length: 17
CDR3 protein: CASSQVFRGGSSYEQYF
CDR3 DNA: TGCGCCAGCAGCCAAGTATTCAGGGGTGGAAGCTCCTACGAGCAGTACTTC

D gene: -
J gene: TRBJ2-3
V gene: TRBV4-1
clone size: few
CDR3 length: 14
CDR3 protein: CASSGFVEGDTQYF
CDR3 DNA: TGCGCCAGCAGCGGTTTTGTCGAGGGAGATACGCAGTATTTT

D gene: TRBD1
J gene: TRBJ2-7
V gene: TRBV15
clone size: once
CDR3 length: 15
CDR3 protein: CATSRVPGGPSEQYF
CDR3 DNA: TGTGCCACCAGCAGAGTCCCAGGGGGCCCATCCGAGCAGTACTTC

D gene: TRBD1
J gene: TRBJ1-1
V gene: TRBV5-1
clone size: -
CDR3 length: 15
CDR3 protein: CASSARQGGDTEAFF
CDR3 DNA: TGCGCCAGCAGCGCCCGACAGGGTGGGGACACTGAAGCTTTCTTT

D gene: TRBD1
J gene: TRBJ2-1
V gene: TRBV7-2
clone size: -
CDR3 length: 16
CDR3 protein: CASSKNGQGIYNEQFF
CDR3 DNA: TGTGCCAGCAGCAAAAATGGACAGGGGATCTACAATGAGCAGTTCTTC

D gene: -
J gene: TRBJ2-3
V gene: TRBV5-1
clone size: -
CDR3 length: 15
CDR3 protein: CASSFGGMSTDTQYF
CDR3 DNA: TGCGCCAGCAGCTTTGGGGGGATGAGCACAGATACGCAGTATTTT

D gene: -
J gene: TRBJ2-7
V gene: TRBV6-2/TRBV6-3
clone size: -
CDR3 length: 16
CDR3 protein: CASSYSFPRSSYEQYF
CDR3 DNA: TGTGCCAGCAGTTACTCTTTCCCCAGGAGCTCCTACGAGCAGTACTTC

D gene: TRBD1
J gene: TRBJ1-5
V gene: TRBV20-1
clone size: -
CDR3 length: 13
CDR3 protein: CSATTGGDQPQHF
CDR3 DNA: TGCAGTGCCACGACAGGGGGCGATCAGCCCCAGCATTTT

D gene: -
J gene: TRBJ1-1
V gene: TRBV12-3/TRBV12-4
clone size: -
CDR3 length: 13
CDR3 protein: CASSFWGPTEAFF
CDR3 DNA: TGTGCCAGCAGTTTTTGGGGACCAACTGAAGCTTTCTTT

D gene: TRBD1
J gene: TRBJ2-4
V gene: TRBV7-2
clone size: many
CDR3 length: 14
CDR3 protein: CASANQGGENIQYF
CDR3 DNA: TGTGCCAGCGCCAACCAAGGGGGCGAAAACATTCAGTACTTC

D gene: -
J gene: TRBJ2-3
V gene: TRBV6-5
clone size: few
CDR3 length: 13
CDR3 protein: CASRRLGRSTQYF
CDR3 DNA: TGTGCCAGCAGACGCTTGGGGCGGTCTACGCAGTATTTT

D gene: -
J gene: TRBJ1-2
V gene: TRBV28
clone size: few
CDR3 length: 13
CDR3 protein: CASSPGFNYGYTF
CDR3 DNA: TGTGCCAGCAGTCCAGGGTTTAACTATGGCTACACCTTC

D gene: -
J gene: TRBJ1-4
V gene: TRBV7-2
clone size: few
CDR3 length: 15
CDR3 protein: CASSGLGGINEKLFF
CDR3 DNA: TGTGCCAGCAGCGGCCTCGGGGGGATTAATGAAAAACTGTTTTTT

D gene: -
J gene: TRBJ2-7
V gene: TRBV27
clone size: few
CDR3 length: 16
CDR3 protein: CASTPLRRSSYNEQYF
CDR3 DNA: TGTGCCAGCACCCCCCTACGGCGGAGCTCCTACAATGAGCAGTACTTC

D gene: -
J gene: TRBJ1-5
V gene: TRBV20-1
clone size: -
CDR3 length: 14
CDR3 protein: CSARDRDTHQPQHF
CDR3 DNA: TGCAGTGCTAGAGATCGGGACACCCATCAGCCCCAGCATTTT

D gene: -
J gene: TRBJ2-7
V gene: TRBV30
clone size: -
CDR3 length: 12
CDR3 protein: CAWSWSTYEQYF
CDR3 DNA: TGTGCCTGGAGCTGGTCTACCTACGAGCAGTACTTC

D gene: -
J gene: TRBJ2-5
V gene: TRBV18
clone size: few
CDR3 length: 14
CDR3 protein: CASSPPGSRGTQYF
CDR3 DNA: TGTGCCAGCTCACCACCAGGAAGCCGGGGGACCCAGTACTTC

D gene: TRBD1
J gene: TRBJ2-4
V gene: TRBV7-9
clone size: -
CDR3 length: 15
CDR3 protein: CASSLAGGHPNEQYF
CDR3 DNA: TGTGCCAGCAGCTTGGCAGGGGGCCATCCCAATGAGCAGTACTTC

D gene: -
J gene: TRBJ1-2
V gene: TRBV7-2
clone size: -
CDR3 length: 13
CDR3 protein: CASSRRVLGGYTF
CDR3 DNA: TGTGCCAGCAGCAGGCGGGTCCTCGGCGGCTACACCTTC

D gene: TRBD2
J gene: TRBJ2-1
V gene: TRBV20-1
clone size: -
CDR3 length: 13
CDR3 protein: CSARTSTYNEQFF
CDR3 DNA: TGCAGTGCTAGGACTAGCACCTACAATGAGCAGTTCTTC

D gene: -
J gene: TRBJ1-1
V gene: TRBV30
clone size: -
CDR3 length: 13
CDR3 protein: CAWSGLDSPEAFF
CDR3 DNA: TGTGCCTGGAGTGGGCTAGACTCTCCTGAAGCTTTCTTT

D gene: -
J gene: TRBJ1-1
V gene: TRBV9
clone size: -
CDR3 length: 12
CDR3 protein: CASSSPAGEAFF
CDR3 DNA: TGTGCCAGCAGCTCCCCCGCAGGGGAAGCTTTCTTT

D gene: -
J gene: TRBJ2-2
V gene: TRBV5-6
clone size: few
CDR3 length: 15
CDR3 protein: CASSLWVGSTGELFF
CDR3 DNA: TGTGCCAGCAGCTTGTGGGTAGGATCAACCGGGGAGCTGTTTTTT

D gene: TRBD1
J gene: TRBJ2-7
V gene: TRBV27
clone size: -
CDR3 length: 14
CDR3 protein: CASSLQGGSREQYF
CDR3 DNA: TGTGCCAGCAGTCTACAGGGGGGCTCCAGGGAGCAGTACTTC

D gene: TRBD2
J gene: TRBJ2-1
V gene: TRBV4-1
clone size: -
CDR3 length: 17
CDR3 protein: CASSQDRGGGAVNEQFF
CDR3 DNA: TGCGCCAGCAGCCAAGATCGAGGCGGGGGGGCGGTAAATGAGCAGTTCTTC

D gene: -
J gene: TRBJ2-1
V gene: TRBV12-3/TRBV12-4
clone size: many
CDR3 length: 11
CDR3 protein: CASSSGPTRFF
CDR3 DNA: TGTGCCAGCAGTTCCGGGCCAACGCGGTTCTTC

D gene: TRBD2
J gene: TRBJ2-1
V gene: TRBV29-1
clone size: once
CDR3 length: 19
CDR3 protein: CSVERGTGGPAWSYNEQFF
CDR3 DNA: TGCAGCGTTGAAAGAGGGACGGGGGGGCCTGCTTGGTCCTACAATGAGCAGTTCTTC

D gene: -
J gene: TRBJ1-6
V gene: TRBV28
clone size: -
CDR3 length: 14
CDR3 protein: CASSTGPNNSPLHF
CDR3 DNA: TGTGCCAGCAGCACCGGACCGAATAATTCACCCCTCCACTTT

D gene: -
J gene: TRBJ1-4
V gene: TRBV12-3/TRBV12-4
clone size: once
CDR3 length: 15
CDR3 protein: CASSTSGRVGEKLFF
CDR3 DNA: TGTGCCAGCAGCACAAGTGGGAGGGTTGGTGAAAAACTGTTTTTT

D gene: TRBD1
J gene: TRBJ2-2
V gene: TRBV24-1
clone size: -
CDR3 length: 19
CDR3 protein: CATSGITPGQGADTGELFF
CDR3 DNA: TGTGCCACCAGTGGGATCACTCCGGGACAGGGGGCGGACACCGGAGAGCTGTTTTTT

D gene: TRBD2
J gene: TRBJ2-3
V gene: TRBV27
clone size: -
CDR3 length: 15
CDR3 protein: CASSWGSGGTDTQYF
CDR3 DNA: TGTGCCAGCAGTTGGGGTAGCGGGGGCACAGATACGCAGTATTTT

D gene: -
J gene: TRBJ2-7
V gene: TRBV20-1
clone size: -
CDR3 length: 15
CDR3 protein: CSARDPGQISYEQYF
CDR3 DNA: TGCAGTGCTAGAGACCCCGGACAAATCTCATACGAGCAGTACTTC

D gene: TRBD2
J gene: TRBJ2-7
V gene: TRBV29-1
clone size: -
CDR3 length: 14
CDR3 protein: CSVETSGKPYEQYF
CDR3 DNA: TGCAGCGTTGAAACTAGCGGGAAGCCCTACGAGCAGTACTTC

D gene: TRBD1
J gene: TRBJ1-1
V gene: TRBV4-1
clone size: few
CDR3 length: 16
CDR3 protein: CASSRSGQGGYTEAFF
CDR3 DNA: TGCGCCAGCAGCCGGTCCGGACAGGGGGGGTACACTGAAGCTTTCTTT

D gene: TRBD1
J gene: TRBJ1-1
V gene: TRBV9
clone size: few
CDR3 length: 16
CDR3 protein: CASSARQGLEYTEAFF
CDR3 DNA: TGTGCCAGCAGCGCCCGACAGGGTTTGGAGTACACTGAAGCTTTCTTT

D gene: TRBD2
J gene: TRBJ2-1
V gene: TRBV19
clone size: -
CDR3 length: 15
CDR3 protein: CASSQLAGGPSEQFF
CDR3 DNA: TGTGCCAGTAGTCAACTAGCGGGAGGGCCGAGTGAGCAGTTCTTC

D gene: -
J gene: TRBJ1-2
V gene: TRBV11-3
clone size: few
CDR3 length: 15
CDR3 protein: CASSPRVQSHYGYTF
CDR3 DNA: TGTGCCAGCAGCCCGAGGGTACAGTCTCACTATGGCTACACCTTC

D gene: -
J gene: TRBJ1-2
V gene: TRBV5-1
clone size: many
CDR3 length: 12
CDR3 protein: CASSLDSIGYTF
CDR3 DNA: TGCGCCAGCAGCTTGGACAGCATCGGCTACACCTTC

D gene: TRBD2
J gene: TRBJ2-5
V gene: TRBV20-1
clone size: -
CDR3 length: 16
CDR3 protein: CSARVTSGGLQETQYF
CDR3 DNA: TGCAGTGCTAGGGTGACTAGCGGGGGGCTACAAGAGACCCAGTACTTC

D gene: TRBD2
J gene: TRBJ2-3
V gene: TRBV5-1
clone size: -
CDR3 length: 15
CDR3 protein: CASSVRGGPTDTQYF
CDR3 DNA: TGCGCCAGCAGCGTCCGCGGGGGGCCCACAGATACGCAGTATTTT

D gene: -
J gene: TRBJ2-3
V gene: TRBV7-2
clone size: -
CDR3 length: 15
CDR3 protein: CASSFRLAASDTQYF
CDR3 DNA: TGTGCCAGCAGCTTTCGACTGGCCGCTTCGGATACGCAGTATTTT

D gene: -
J gene: TRBJ2-3
V gene: TRBV5-1
clone size: few
CDR3 length: 14
CDR3 protein: CASEQGGSTDTQYF
CDR3 DNA: TGCGCCAGCGAACAGGGTGGGAGCACAGATACGCAGTATTTT

D gene: TRBD1
J gene: TRBJ2-1
V gene: TRBV6-2/TRBV6-3
clone size: -
CDR3 length: 21
CDR3 protein: CASSYSRHRGQRKSSYNEQFF
CDR3 DNA: TGTGCCAGCAGTTACTCGAGACACAGGGGGCAAAGGAAGAGCTCCTACAATGAGCAGTTCTTC

D gene: -
J gene: TRBJ1-2
V gene: TRBV30
clone size: -
CDR3 length: 13
CDR3 protein: CASSRWDSYGYTF
CDR3 DNA: TGTGCCTCCTCGAGGTGGGACTCTTATGGCTACACCTTC